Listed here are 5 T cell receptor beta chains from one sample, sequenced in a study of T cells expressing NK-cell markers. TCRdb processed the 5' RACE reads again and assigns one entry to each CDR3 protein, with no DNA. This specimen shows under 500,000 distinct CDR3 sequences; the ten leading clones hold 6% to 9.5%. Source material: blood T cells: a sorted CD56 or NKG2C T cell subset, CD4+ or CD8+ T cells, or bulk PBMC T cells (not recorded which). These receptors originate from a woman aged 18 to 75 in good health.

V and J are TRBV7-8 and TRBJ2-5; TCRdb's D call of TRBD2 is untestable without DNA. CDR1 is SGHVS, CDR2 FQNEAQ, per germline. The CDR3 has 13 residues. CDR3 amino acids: CASLIGPTETQYF.

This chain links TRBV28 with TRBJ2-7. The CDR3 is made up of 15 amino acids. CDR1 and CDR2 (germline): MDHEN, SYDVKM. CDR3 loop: CASSFRRHLSYEQYF. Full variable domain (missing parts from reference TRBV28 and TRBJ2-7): DVKVTQSSRYLVKRTGEKVFLECVQDMDHENMFWYRQDPGLGLRLIYFSYDVKMKEKGDIPEGYSVSREKKERFSLILESASTNQTSMYLCASSFRRHLSYEQYFGPGTRLTVT.

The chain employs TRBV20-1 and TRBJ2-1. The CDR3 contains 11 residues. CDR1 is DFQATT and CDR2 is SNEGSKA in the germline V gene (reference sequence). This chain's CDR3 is CSAWAYNEQFF.

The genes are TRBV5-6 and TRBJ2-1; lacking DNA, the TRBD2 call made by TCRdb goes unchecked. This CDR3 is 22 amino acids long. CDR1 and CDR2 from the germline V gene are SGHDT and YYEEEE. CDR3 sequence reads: CASRGVGTYSGGYLSSYNEQFF. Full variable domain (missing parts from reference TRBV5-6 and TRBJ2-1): DAGVTQSPTHLIKTRGQQVTLRCSPKSGHDTVSWYQQALGQGPQFIFQYYEEEERQRGNFPDRFSGHQFPNYSSELNVNALLLGDSALYLCASRGVGTYSGGYLSSYNEQFFGPGTRLTVL.

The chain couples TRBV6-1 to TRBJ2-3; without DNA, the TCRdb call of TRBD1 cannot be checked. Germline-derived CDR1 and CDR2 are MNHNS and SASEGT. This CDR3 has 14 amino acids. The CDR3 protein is CASRPGQFTDTQYF.